The 7 T cell receptor beta chains below all came from one sample that was sequenced in a study of PD-L1 blockade in urothelial cancer (dated by TCRdb to about 2017). The sample's time point label, decoded: peripheral blood 6 weeks after treatment start. Library construction relied on the immunoSEQ multiplex PCR assay. What TCRdb holds here is the immuneACCESS table cut down to in-frame rearrangements. Part of the clones is not present; checked against another copy, under half of the missing clones reflect an unresolved V gene, and the others are unexplained. The sample table shows 95,000 to 130,000 clones, and around 88% are seen once. Clones ranked in the top ten supply approximately 1.7% of the sample. Here the sequenced sample was PBMCs, taken around atezolizumab (anti-PD-L1) treatment. These receptors were taken from a man aged 55 to 70 with urothelial cancer.

The CDR3 sequence is CASSFLGRDYGYTF. The CDR3 DNA is TGTGCCAGCAGCTTTCTAGGCAGGGACTATGGCTACACCTTC. The chain links TRBV5-5 to TRBJ1-2; maybe TRBD1 (5 bases). Germline V gene data show CDR1 as SGHKS and CDR2 as YYEKEE (reference sequence). Trimming took 2 bases from V and 3 from J, leaving 11 bases between them. The CDR3 is made up of 14 amino acids.

The chain has TRBV2 and TRBJ2-1; D is unclear. The germline gives CDR1 SNHLY, CDR2 FYNNEI. Between the trimmed V and J ends, which lost 4 bases and 6 bases, there was a span of 7 bases. The CDR3 contains 12 residues. This CDR3 reads CASSAETNEQFF. DNA of the CDR3: TGTGCCAGCAGTGCGGAGACCAATGAGCAGTTCTTC. The whole variable domain, remainder taken from reference TRBV2 and TRBJ2-1, is EPEVTQTPSHQVTQMGQEVILRCVPISNHLYFYWYRQILGQKVEFLVSFYNNEISEKSEIFDDQFSVERPDGSNFTLKIRSTKLEDSAMYFCASSAETNEQFFGPGTRLTVL.

The chain links TRBV11-2 to TRBJ2-7; tentatively, D is TRBD2 (6 bases). Germline CDR1 and CDR2: SGHAT and FQNNGV. This CDR3 comprises 18 residues. The V and J ends lost 4 bases and 0 bases respectively, with 22 bases between them. Here the CDR3 reads CASSYPGGRTTNSYEQYF. In DNA, the CDR3 is TGTGCCAGCAGCTACCCCGGTGGGAGGACGACGAACTCCTACGAGCAGTACTTC.

The chain joins TRBV4-1 to TRBJ2-7, with unresolved D. V was pared by 0 bases and J by 3 bases, with 18 bases between. CDR3 length: 17 residues. In germline, CDR1 is MGHRA, CDR2 YSYEKL. The CDR3 spells CASSQDRVSAQVYEQYF. The CDR3 DNA follows: TGCGCCAGCAGCCAAGATCGAGTCAGCGCCCAAGTCTACGAGCAGTACTTC.

The V and J genes are TRBV27 and TRBJ2-7; D is perhaps TRBD2 (5 bases). The CDR3 contains 15 residues. Trimming took off 3 bases at V and 0 bases at J, with 12 bases between the two ends. Germline CDR1 and CDR2: MNHEY and SMNVEV (reference sequence). The chain's CDR3 is CASSLGIGDSYEQYF. DNA for the CDR3: TGTGCCAGCAGTTTGGGGATCGGGGACTCCTACGAGCAGTACTTC.

V is TRBV28 and J is TRBJ1-2; 9 positions agree with TRBD1. The CDR3 totals 14 residues. The germline V gene encodes CDR1 MDHEN and CDR2 SYDVKM. V trimming: 6 bases; J trimming: 8 bases; junction bases outside the gene matches: 10. CDR3 sequence (DNA): TGTGCCAGCAGAAGCATCGGACAGGGGAACGGCTACACCTTC. Protein: CASRSIGQGNGYTF.

The V call is TRBV2, the J call TRBJ2-3; 15 bases are shared with TRBD2. Unmatched junction bases numbered 9, after V lost 6 bases and J lost 11 bases. CDR3 length equals 15 residues. Germline-derived CDR1 and CDR2 are SNHLY and FYNNEI. The CDR3 DNA is TGTGCCAGCAGCGGGACTAGCGGGGGGCCGGGGGTGCAGTATTTT. Protein: CASSGTSGGPGVQYF.